This TCR beta chain was obtained from a study of blood T cell repertoires in COVID-19. Study details: The samples span acute and convalescent COVID-19 from the United States, Italy and Spain. Sources were T cells, B-cell-depleted T cells, or PBMCs; the material itself was cDNA or gDNA.

The ends were cut back, 5 bases at V and 0 bases at J, with 26 bases in the middle. Germline V gene sequence: CDR1 LNHNV, CDR2 YYDKDF (reference sequence). The CDR3 extends over 19 amino acids. Repertoires were generated with immunoSEQ multiplex PCR, while TCRdb's copy carries only in-frame clones and drops some. The sample yields approximately 150,000 clones, approximately 75% seen once. This chain links TRBV15 with TRBJ2-7, with D possibly matching TRBD2 (5 bases). Sequenced material: peripheral blood. This TCR came from a human donor in a cohort sampled during active COVID-19. Written as DNA, the CDR3 is TGTGCCACCAGCTCCCGGGGAGTTTGGGGTCAGAAAGACTCCTACGAGCAGTACTTC. As protein: CATSSRGVWGQKDSYEQYF.